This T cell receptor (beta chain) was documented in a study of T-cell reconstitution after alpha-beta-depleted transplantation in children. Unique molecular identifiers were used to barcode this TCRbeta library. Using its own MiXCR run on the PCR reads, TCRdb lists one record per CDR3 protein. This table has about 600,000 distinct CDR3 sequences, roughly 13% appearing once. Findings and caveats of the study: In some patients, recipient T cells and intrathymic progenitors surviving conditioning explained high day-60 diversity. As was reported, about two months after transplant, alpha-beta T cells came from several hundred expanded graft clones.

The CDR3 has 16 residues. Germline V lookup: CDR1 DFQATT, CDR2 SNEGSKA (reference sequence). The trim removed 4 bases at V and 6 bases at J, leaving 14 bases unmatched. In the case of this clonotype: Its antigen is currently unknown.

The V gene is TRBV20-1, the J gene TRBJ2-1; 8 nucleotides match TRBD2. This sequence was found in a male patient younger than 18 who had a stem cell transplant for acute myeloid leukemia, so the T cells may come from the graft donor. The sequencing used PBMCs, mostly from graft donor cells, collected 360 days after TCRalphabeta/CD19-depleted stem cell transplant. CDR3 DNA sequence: TGCAGTGCTACCACCACTAGCGGAGGGATCCTCAATGAGCAGTTCTTC. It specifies CSATTTSGGILNEQFF.